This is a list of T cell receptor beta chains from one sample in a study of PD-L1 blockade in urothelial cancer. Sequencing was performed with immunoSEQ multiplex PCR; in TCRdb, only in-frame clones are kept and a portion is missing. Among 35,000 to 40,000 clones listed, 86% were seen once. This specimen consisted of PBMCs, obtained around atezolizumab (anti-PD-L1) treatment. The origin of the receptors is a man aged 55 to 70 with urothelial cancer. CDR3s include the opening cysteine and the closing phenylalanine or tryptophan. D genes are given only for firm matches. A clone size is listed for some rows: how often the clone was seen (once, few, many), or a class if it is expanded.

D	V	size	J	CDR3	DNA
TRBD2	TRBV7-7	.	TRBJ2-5	CASSPGLAGEGETQYF	TGTGCTAGCAGCCCGGGACTAGCGGGGGAGGGGGAGACCCAGTACTTC
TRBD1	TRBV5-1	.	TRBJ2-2	CASSEGTGYGELFF	TGCGCCAGCAGCGAGGGGACAGGCTACGGGGAGCTGTTTTTT
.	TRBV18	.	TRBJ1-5	CASSGQDNQPQHF	TGTGCCAGCTCGGGACAAGACAATCAGCCCCAGCATTTT
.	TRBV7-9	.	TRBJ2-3	CASSLEGGALSHVF	TGTGCCAGCAGCTTAGAGGGGGGGGCCCTCTCCCATGTTTTT
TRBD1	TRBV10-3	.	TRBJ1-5	CAISPGTGVPGNQPQHF	TGTGCCATCAGTCCCGGGACAGGGGTTCCGGGCAATCAGCCCCAGCATTTT
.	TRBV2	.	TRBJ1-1	CASRTFSGTEAFF	TGTGCCAGCAGAACCTTTTCCGGGACTGAAGCTTTCTTT
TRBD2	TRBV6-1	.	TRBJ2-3	CASSVSGFNTDTQYF	TGTGCCAGCAGTGTTAGCGGGTTTAACACAGATACGCAGTATTTT
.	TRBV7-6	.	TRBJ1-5	CASSLEVGGKNQPQHF	TGTGCCAGCAGCCTGGAGGTCGGCGGGAAAAATCAGCCCCAGCATTTT
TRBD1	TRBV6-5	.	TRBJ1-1	CASSYRDRVYEAFF	TGTGCCAGCAGCTACCGGGACAGGGTATATGAAGCTTTCTTT
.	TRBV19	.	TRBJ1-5	CASREQGYSNQPQHF	TGTGCCAGTAGGGAACAGGGTTATAGCAATCAGCCCCAGCATTTT
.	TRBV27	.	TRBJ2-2	CASSLLPGMEQDTGELFF	TGTGCCAGCAGTTTACTCCCAGGGATGGAACAGGACACCGGGGAGCTGTTTTTT
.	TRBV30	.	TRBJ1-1	CAWRKGGEAFF	TGTGCCTGGCGTAAAGGGGGTGAAGCTTTCTTT
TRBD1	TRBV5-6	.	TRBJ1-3	CASSLTGGNSGNTIYF	TGTGCCAGCAGCTTGACAGGGGGCAACTCTGGAAACACCATATATTTT
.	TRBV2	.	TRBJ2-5	CASKPDRAQETQYF	TGTGCCAGCAAACCCGACAGAGCCCAAGAGACCCAGTACTTC
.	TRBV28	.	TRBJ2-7	CAISNPAGHYEQYF	TGTGCCATCTCTAACCCGGCAGGGCACTACGAGCAGTACTTC
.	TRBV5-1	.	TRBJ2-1	CASSGGNRVYEQFF	TGCGCCAGCAGCGGCGGAAACAGGGTGTATGAGCAGTTCTTC
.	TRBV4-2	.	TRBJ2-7	CASSQELGYSYEQYF	TGTGCCAGCAGCCAAGAACTAGGATACTCCTACGAGCAGTACTTC
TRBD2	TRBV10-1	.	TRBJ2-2	CAIPWGSGRSGCTGELFF	TGCGCCATTCCTTGGGGTAGCGGGAGATCCGGGTGTACCGGGGAGCTGTTTTTT
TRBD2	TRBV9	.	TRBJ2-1	CASSVTGTSGLYNEQFF	TGTGCCAGCAGCGTCACCGGGACTAGCGGACTTTACAATGAGCAGTTCTTC
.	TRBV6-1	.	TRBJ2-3	CASSPPTDTQYF	TGTGCCAGCAGTCCTCCCACAGATACGCAGTATTTT
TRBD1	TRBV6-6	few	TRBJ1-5	CASSSGTGRMTQHF	TGTGCCAGCAGTTCCGGGACAGGGCGGATGACCCAGCATTTT
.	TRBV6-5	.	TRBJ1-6	CASSYRSGVRSPLHF	TGTGCCAGCAGTTATCGGTCAGGGGTCCGTTCACCCCTCCACTTT
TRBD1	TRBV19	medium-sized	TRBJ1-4	CASSPYRTGLNEKLFF	TGTGCCAGTAGCCCTTACCGGACAGGGCTAAATGAAAAACTGTTTTTT
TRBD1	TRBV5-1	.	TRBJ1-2	CASSLAPGQARYGYTF	TGCGCCAGCAGCTTGGCCCCGGGACAGGCCAGATATGGCTACACCTTC
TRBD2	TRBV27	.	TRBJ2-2	CASSPRLAGTKKGTGELFF	TGTGCCAGCAGTCCACGACTAGCGGGAACCAAGAAGGGCACCGGGGAGCTGTTTTTT
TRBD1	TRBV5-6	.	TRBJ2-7	CASSLPSGQGAYEQYF	TGTGCCAGCAGCTTGCCATCGGGACAGGGAGCCTACGAGCAGTACTTC
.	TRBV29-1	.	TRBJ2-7	CSVEETGYEQYF	TGCAGCGTTGAAGAGACAGGCTACGAGCAGTACTTC
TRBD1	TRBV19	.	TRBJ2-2	CASRGGDRVDTGELFF	TGTGCCAGTAGGGGGGGGGACAGGGTAGACACCGGGGAGCTGTTTTTT
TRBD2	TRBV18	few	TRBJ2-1	CASSPAGTSVNEQFF	TGTGCCAGCTCACCAGCCGGGACTAGCGTTAATGAGCAGTTCTTC
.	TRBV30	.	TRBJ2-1	CAWRQGSYNEQFF	TGTGCCTGGAGGCAGGGTTCCTACAATGAGCAGTTCTTC
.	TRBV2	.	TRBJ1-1	CASSEGGGGTEAFF	TGTGCCAGCAGTGAAGGGGGGGGTGGCACTGAAGCTTTCTTT
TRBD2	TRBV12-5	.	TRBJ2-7	CASGSGLAGGYEQYF	TGTGCTAGTGGTTCCGGACTAGCGGGGGGCTACGAGCAGTACTTC
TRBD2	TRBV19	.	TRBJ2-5	CASSIMAGGGETQYF	TGTGCCAGTAGTATTATGGCGGGAGGAGGAGAGACCCAGTACTTC
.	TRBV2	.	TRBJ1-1	CASSENTGRDEAFF	TGTGCCAGCAGTGAAAACACCGGGAGGGATGAAGCTTTCTTT